A single sample gave rise to the 2 T cell receptor beta chains below, sequenced in a study of control samples from healthy donors and cancer patients. Clones were read by immunoSEQ multiplex PCR, and TCRdb kept only the in-frame ones, dropping some. The sample includes 150,000 to 200,000 clones, roughly 88% of them seen just once. The sequenced material came from blood. These TCRs come from a man between 18 and 35 years old in good health.

This chain links TRBV6-5 with TRBJ2-7; possibly TRBD1 for D (5 bases). V gave up 6 bases and J gave up 9 bases, with 24 bases separating them. The CDR3 totals 15 residues. Germline V lookup: CDR1 MNHEY, CDR2 SVGAGI. The CDR3 nucleotides are TGTGCCAGCAGGCCCGACAGCACCTCCGTACGAGGGCAGTACTTC. This gives the protein CASRPDSTSVRGQYF.

This chain uses TRBV7-2 with TRBJ1-2; 7 bases match TRBD1. CDR1 and CDR2 (germline): SGHTA, FQGNSA. The CDR3 contains 13 residues. Germline trimming cut 8 bases from V and 4 bases from J; bases unmatched to any gene: 7. The CDR3, as DNA: TGTGCCAGCGGAGTAGGACAGGCCTATGGCTACACCTTC. Encoded protein: CASGVGQAYGYTF. Filled out from reference TRBV7-2 and TRBJ1-2, the complete variable domain reads GAGVSQSPSNKVTEKGKDVELRCDPISGHTALYWYRQSLGQGLEFLIYFQGNSAPDKSGLPSDRFSAERTGGSVSTLTIQRTQQEDSAVYLCASGVGQAYGYTFGSGTRLTVV.